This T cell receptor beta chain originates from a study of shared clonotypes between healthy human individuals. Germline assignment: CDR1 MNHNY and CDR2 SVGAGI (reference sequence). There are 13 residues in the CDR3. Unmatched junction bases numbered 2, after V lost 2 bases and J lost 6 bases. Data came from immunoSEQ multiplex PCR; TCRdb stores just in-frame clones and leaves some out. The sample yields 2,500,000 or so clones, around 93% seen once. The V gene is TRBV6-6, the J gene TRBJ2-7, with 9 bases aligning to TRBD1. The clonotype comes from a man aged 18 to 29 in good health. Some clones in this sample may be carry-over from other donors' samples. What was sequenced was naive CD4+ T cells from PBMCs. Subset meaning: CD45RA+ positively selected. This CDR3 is CASSYLDRGEQYF. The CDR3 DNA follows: TGTGCCAGCAGTTACCTGGACAGGGGCGAGCAGTACTTC.